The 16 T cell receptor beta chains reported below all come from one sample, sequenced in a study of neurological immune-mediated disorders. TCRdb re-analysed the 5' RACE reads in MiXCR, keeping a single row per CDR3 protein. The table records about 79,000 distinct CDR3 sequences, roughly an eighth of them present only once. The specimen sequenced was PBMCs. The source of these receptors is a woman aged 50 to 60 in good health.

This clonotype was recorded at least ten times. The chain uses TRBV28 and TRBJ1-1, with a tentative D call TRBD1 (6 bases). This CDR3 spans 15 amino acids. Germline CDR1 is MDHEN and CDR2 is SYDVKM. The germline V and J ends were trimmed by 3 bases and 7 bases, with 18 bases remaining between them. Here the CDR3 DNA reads TGTGCCAGCAGTTTCCCCGGGACACCCAGGAGTGAAGCTTTCTTT. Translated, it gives CASSFPGTPRSEAFF.

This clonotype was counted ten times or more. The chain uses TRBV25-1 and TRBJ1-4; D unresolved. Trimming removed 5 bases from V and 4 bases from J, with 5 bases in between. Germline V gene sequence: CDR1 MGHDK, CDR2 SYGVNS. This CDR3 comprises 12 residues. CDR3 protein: CASSRDNEKLFF. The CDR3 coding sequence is TGTGCCAGCAGTCGGGATAATGAAAAACTGTTTTTT.

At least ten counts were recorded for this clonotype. Here the CDR3 reads CASSPFSPGETQYF. As DNA, the CDR3 is TGTGCCAGCAGCCCCTTCTCACCTGGGGAGACCCAGTACTTC. The gene calls are TRBV11-2 and TRBJ2-5; D is unclear. Deletions cut 5 bases from V and 5 bases from J, with 15 bases between. The CDR3 loop spans 14 amino acids. CDR1 is SGHAT and CDR2 is FQNNGV in the germline V gene.

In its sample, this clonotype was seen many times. In DNA form, the CDR3 reads TGTGCCACCAGTGACAGGACTAGTGGCGCCCCGGGTGAGCAGTTCTTC. This sequence encodes CATSDRTSGAPGEQFF. The chain recombines TRBV24-1 with TRBJ2-1, with TRBD2 matching over 7 bases. The germline CDR1 and CDR2 sequences are KGHDR and SFDVKD. J was trimmed by 9 bases and V by 4 bases; bases with no gene match: 14. The CDR3 is 16 amino acids.

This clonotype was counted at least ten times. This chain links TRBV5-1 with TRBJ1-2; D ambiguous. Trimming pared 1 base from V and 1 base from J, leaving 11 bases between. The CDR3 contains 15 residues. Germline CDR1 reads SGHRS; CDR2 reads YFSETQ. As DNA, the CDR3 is TGCGCCAGCAGCTTGCATAGTGGGAATAACTATGGCTACACCTTC. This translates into CASSLHSGNNYGYTF.

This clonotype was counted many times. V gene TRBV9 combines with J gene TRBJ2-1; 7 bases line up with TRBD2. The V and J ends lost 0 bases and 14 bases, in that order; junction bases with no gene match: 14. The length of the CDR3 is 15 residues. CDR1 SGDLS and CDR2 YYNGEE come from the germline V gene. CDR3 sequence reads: CASSVVGSGPVSKFF. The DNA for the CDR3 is TGTGCCAGCAGCGTAGTAGGTAGCGGGCCGGTTAGTAAGTTCTTC. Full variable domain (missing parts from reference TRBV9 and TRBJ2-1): DSGVTQTPKHLITATGQRVTLRCSPRSGDLSVYWYQQSLDQGLQFLIQYYNGEERAKGNILERFSAQQFPDLHSELNLSSLELGDSALYFCASSVVGSGPVSKFFGPGTRLTVL.

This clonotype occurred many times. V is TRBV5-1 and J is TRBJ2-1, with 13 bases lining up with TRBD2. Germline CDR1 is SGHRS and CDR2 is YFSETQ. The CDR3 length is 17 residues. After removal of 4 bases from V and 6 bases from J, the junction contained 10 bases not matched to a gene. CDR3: CASSRNAGTSGVNEQFF. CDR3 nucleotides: TGCGCCAGCAGCAGGAACGCCGGGACTAGCGGGGTCAATGAGCAGTTCTTC.

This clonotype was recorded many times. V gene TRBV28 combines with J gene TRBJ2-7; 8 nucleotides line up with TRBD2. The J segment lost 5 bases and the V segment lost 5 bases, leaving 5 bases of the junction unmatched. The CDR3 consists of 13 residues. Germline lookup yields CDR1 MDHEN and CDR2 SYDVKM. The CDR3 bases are TGTGCCAGCAGTCCGGGGGGGTTCGACGAGCAGTACTTC. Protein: CASSPGGFDEQYF. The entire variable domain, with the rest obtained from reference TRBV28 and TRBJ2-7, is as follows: DVKVTQSSRYLVKRTGEKVFLECVQDMDHENMFWYRQDPGLGLRLIYFSYDVKMKEKGDIPEGYSVSREKKERFSLILESASTNQTSMYLCASSPGGFDEQYFGPGTRLTVT.

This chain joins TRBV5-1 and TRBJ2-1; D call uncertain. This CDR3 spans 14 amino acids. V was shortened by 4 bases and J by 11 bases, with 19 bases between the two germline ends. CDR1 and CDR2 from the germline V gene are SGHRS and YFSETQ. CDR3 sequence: CASSGSRTETQQFF. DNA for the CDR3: TGCGCCAGCAGCGGCTCGCGGACGGAGACCCAGCAGTTCTTC.

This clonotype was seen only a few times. CDR3 sequence: CASSLKLMETQYF. The CDR3 nucleotides are TGTGCCAGCAGCTTAAAGCTAATGGAGACCCAGTACTTC. The V and J genes are TRBV7-7 and TRBJ2-5; D gene ambiguous. CDR3 length equals 13 residues. V lost 2 bases to trimming and J lost 5 bases, with 9 bases between them. Germline V CDR1 and CDR2: SSHAT, FNYEAQ (reference sequence).

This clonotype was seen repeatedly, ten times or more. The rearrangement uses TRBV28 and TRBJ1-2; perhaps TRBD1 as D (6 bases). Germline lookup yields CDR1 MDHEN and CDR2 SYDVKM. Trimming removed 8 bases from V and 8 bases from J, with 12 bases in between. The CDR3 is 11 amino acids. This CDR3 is CASHTGYGYTF. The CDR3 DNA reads TGTGCCAGCCACACAGGGTACGGCTACACCTTC.

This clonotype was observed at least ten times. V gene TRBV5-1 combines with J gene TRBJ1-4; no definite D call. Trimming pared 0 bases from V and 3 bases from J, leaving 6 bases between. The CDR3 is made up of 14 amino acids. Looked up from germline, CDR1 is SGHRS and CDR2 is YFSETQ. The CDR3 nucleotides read TGCGCCAGCAGCTTGGATCGGTCTAATGAAAAACTGTTTTTT. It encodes CASSLDRSNEKLFF. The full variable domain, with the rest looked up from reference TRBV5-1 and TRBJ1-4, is KAGVTQTPRYLIKTRGQQVTLSCSPISGHRSVSWYQQTPGQGLQFLFEYFSETQRNKGNFPGRFSGRQFSNSRSEMNVSTLELGDSALYLCASSLDRSNEKLFFGSGTQLSVL.

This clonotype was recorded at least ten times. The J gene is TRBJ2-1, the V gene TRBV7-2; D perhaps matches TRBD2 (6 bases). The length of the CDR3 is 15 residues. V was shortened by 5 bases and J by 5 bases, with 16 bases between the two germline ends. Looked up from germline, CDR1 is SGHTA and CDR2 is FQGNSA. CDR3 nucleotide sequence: TGTGCCAGCAGCCCGGGACTCCCGGGCAACAATGAGCAGTTCTTC. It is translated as CASSPGLPGNNEQFF.

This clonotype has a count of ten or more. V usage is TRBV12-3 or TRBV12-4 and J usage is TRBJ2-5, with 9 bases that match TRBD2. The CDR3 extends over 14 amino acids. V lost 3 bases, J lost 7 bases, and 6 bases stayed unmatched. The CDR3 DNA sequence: TGTGCCAGCAGTTTGTCGGGACTAGCTGGGACCCAGTACTTC. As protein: CASSLSGLAGTQYF.

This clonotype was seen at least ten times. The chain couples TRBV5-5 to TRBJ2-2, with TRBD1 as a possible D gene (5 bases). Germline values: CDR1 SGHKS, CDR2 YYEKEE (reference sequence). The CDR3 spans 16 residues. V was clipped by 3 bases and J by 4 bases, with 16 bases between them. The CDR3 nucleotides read TGTGCCAGCAGCTCTGGACACCTGGTGGGCACCGGGGAGCTGTTTTTT. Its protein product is CASSSGHLVGTGELFF. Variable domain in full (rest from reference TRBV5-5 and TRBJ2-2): DAGVTQSPTHLIKTRGQQVTLRCSPISGHKSVSWYQQVLGQGPQFIFQYYEKEERGRGNFPDRFSARQFPNYSSELNVNALLLGDSALYLCASSSGHLVGTGELFFGEGSRLTVL.

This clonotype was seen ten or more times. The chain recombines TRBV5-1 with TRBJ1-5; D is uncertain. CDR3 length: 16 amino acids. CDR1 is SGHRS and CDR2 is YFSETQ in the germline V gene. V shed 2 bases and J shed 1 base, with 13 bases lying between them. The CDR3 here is CASSLGSAGSNQPQHF. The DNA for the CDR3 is TGCGCCAGCAGCTTAGGATCCGCGGGGAGCAATCAGCCCCAGCATTTT.